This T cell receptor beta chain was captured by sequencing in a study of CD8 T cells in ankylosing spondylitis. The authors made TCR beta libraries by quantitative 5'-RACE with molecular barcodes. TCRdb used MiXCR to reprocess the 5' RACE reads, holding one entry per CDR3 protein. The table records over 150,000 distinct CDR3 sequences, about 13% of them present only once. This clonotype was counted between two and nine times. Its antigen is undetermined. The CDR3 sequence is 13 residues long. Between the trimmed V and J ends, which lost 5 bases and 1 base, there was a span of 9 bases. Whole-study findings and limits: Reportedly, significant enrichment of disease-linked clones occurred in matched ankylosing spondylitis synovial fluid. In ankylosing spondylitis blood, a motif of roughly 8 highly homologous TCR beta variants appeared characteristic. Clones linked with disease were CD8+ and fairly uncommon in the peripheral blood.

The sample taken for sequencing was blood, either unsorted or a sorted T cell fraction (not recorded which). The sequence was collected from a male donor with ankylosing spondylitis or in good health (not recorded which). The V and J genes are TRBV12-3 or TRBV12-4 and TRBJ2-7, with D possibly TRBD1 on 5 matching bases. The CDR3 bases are TGTGCCAGCAGTCCCCGACAGTCCTACGAGCAGTACTTC. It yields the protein CASSPRQSYEQYF.